This TCR beta chain derives from a study of blood T cell repertoires in COVID-19. Study at large: Italy, Spain and the United States were the sources of the convalescent and acute COVID-19 samples.

TCRdb's table, derived via immunoSEQ multiplex PCR, lists solely in-frame clones and lacks some. The sample yields approximately 220,000 clones, 83% seen once. A few counts support this clone. Study members were between roughly 18 and 90 years old and lived in 24 US regions. Participant-reported clinical history was the basis for cohort assignment. Sequenced material: PBMCs or T cells enriched from blood (not recorded which). The TCR comes from a woman aged 45-59 years who had been exposed to COVID-19.

The chain's CDR3 is CASFREKTGASVDSYNEQFF. The CDR3 coding sequence is TGTGCCAGCTTCCGCGAAAAGACAGGGGCCAGTGTTGACTCCTACAATGAGCAGTTCTTC. The chain carries TRBV2 and TRBJ2-1; 8 positions match TRBD1. Germline-derived CDR1 and CDR2 are SNHLY and FYNNEI. Trimming cost V 8 bases and J 0 bases; bases outside gene matches: 21. CDR3 length equals 20 residues.